The 27 T cell receptor beta chains reported below all come from one sample, sequenced in a study of T-cell reconstitution after alpha-beta-depleted transplantation in children. TCRbeta library construction was performed incorporating unique molecular identifiers. TCRdb reprocessed the PCR reads via MiXCR and lists one record per CDR3 protein. The sample holds around 450,000 distinct CDR3 sequences, about 16% seen once. The material was PBMCs, mostly from graft donor cells, obtained 360 days after TCRalphabeta/CD19-depleted stem cell transplant. The receptors were gathered from a boy in the first two years of life who had a stem cell transplant for Wiskott-Aldrich syndrome, so the T cells may come from the graft donor.

The chain recombines TRBV15 with TRBJ2-1; 8 nucleotides line up with TRBD2. Germline V gene lookup returns CDR1 LNHNV and CDR2 YYDKDF (reference sequence). The CDR3 consists of 15 residues. V shed 0 bases and J 4 bases; nucleotides not matched to a gene: 2. The DNA for the CDR3 is TGTGCCACCAGCAGAGAACCTAGCGGGTACAATGAGCAGTTCTTC. Protein: CATSREPSGYNEQFF.

This clonotype has just a few counts. The genes are TRBV10-3 and TRBJ2-3, with 9 bases fitting TRBD2. The germline V gene has CDR1 ENHRY and CDR2 SYGVKD. The CDR3 runs 14 residues. V lost 7 bases to trimming and J lost 2 bases; unmatched junction nucleotides: 4. The CDR3 region has the DNA TGTGCCATCAAAGAGCGGGGGGTCACAGATACGCAGTATTTT. Residues: CAIKERGVTDTQYF.

The genes are TRBV2 and TRBJ2-7; D not certain. The CDR3 runs 12 residues. Trimming left V 7 bases short and J 3 bases short, with 10 bases between. Germline values: CDR1 SNHLY, CDR2 FYNNEI. The CDR3 region is CASTKGFYEQYF. As DNA, the CDR3 is TGTGCCAGCACCAAGGGATTCTACGAGCAGTACTTC.

This sequence joins TRBV12-3 or TRBV12-4 and TRBJ2-5, with D hard to call. V lost 1 base and J 5 bases, leaving 11 bases between the germline ends. CDR3 size: 14 residues. The CDR3 reads CASSLGWAWETQYF. CDR3 nucleotides: TGTGCCAGCAGTTTAGGGTGGGCTTGGGAGACCCAGTACTTC.

There are a few counts of this clonotype. V and J are TRBV27 and TRBJ2-1; D gene uncertain. Germline CDR1 reads MNHEY; CDR2 reads SMNVEV (reference sequence). Deletions cut 3 bases from V and 5 bases from J, with 8 bases between. CDR3 length: 13 amino acids. CDR3 coding DNA: TGTGCCAGCAGTTTTGGCGCCGACAATGAGCAGTTCTTC. The encoded protein is CASSFGADNEQFF.

This clonotype was recorded many times. The CDR3 loop reads CACRRGAYNEQFF. The CDR3 DNA reads TGTGCCTGTCGACGGGGGGCCTACAATGAGCAGTTCTTC. The chain recombines TRBV30 with TRBJ2-1; 7 positions agree with TRBD2. The CDR3 consists of 13 residues. V trimming: 6 bases; J trimming: 2 bases; junction bases outside the gene matches: 4. Germline CDR1 is GTSNPN and CDR2 is SVGIG (reference sequence).

This clonotype was recorded a few times. The rearrangement joins TRBV12-3 or TRBV12-4 to TRBJ2-1, with D uncertain. Trimming cost V 3 bases and J 4 bases, with 7 bases left between them. This CDR3 is 13 amino acids long. The CDR3 is CASSLNWYNEQFF. As DNA, the CDR3 is TGTGCCAGCAGTTTGAATTGGTACAATGAGCAGTTCTTC.

This clonotype turned up a few times. The rearrangement uses TRBV4-1 and TRBJ1-1; no clear D. V was trimmed by 3 bases and J by 2 bases, leaving 10 bases between them. In germline, CDR1 is MGHRA, CDR2 YSYEKL. This CDR3 has 14 amino acids. CDR3 DNA: TGCGCCAGCAGCCAGGGTCTATTTAACACTGAAGCTTTCTTT. Amino acids: CASSQGLFNTEAFF.

The chain is built from TRBV28 and TRBJ2-3, with TRBD1 matching over 7 bases. V lost 11 bases, J lost 2 bases, and 4 bases stayed unmatched. Per the germline V gene, CDR1 is MDHEN and CDR2 is SYDVKM. CDR3 length: 12 amino acids. CDR3 bases: TGTGCCGAGGGACAGTCCACAGATACGCAGTATTTT. This encodes CAEGQSTDTQYF.

In DNA, the CDR3 is TGCGCCAGCAGCCCCAGACAGGTTTCAGGGGCCAACGTCCTGACTTTC. Translated: CASSPRQVSGANVLTF. The chain uses TRBV4-1 and TRBJ2-6; weak D call: TRBD1 (6 bases). This CDR3 region has 16 residues. Germline V gives CDR1 MGHRA, CDR2 YSYEKL. Trimming removed 4 bases from V and 4 bases from J, with 14 bases in between.

The chain carries TRBV7-2 and TRBJ2-7, with D unclear. Germline V gene data show CDR1 as SGHTA and CDR2 as FQGNSA. CDR3 size: 14 residues. V lost 3 bases and J lost 4, with 13 bases in between. The CDR3 bases are TGTGCCAGCAGCTTCTTACATTCAACATACGAGCAGTACTTC. This codes for CASSFLHSTYEQYF.

The chain is built from TRBV10-1 and TRBJ1-6; unclear D gene. There are 12 residues in the CDR3. CDR1 WNHNN and CDR2 SYGVQD come from the germline V gene (reference sequence). V was shortened by 3 bases and J by 8 bases, with 5 bases between the two germline ends. In nucleotides, the CDR3 is TGCGCCAGCAGTGAACAAGATTCACCCCTCCACTTT. Protein: CASSEQDSPLHF.

At least ten counts were recorded for this clonotype. V is TRBV10-1 and J is TRBJ2-1; possibly TRBD1 or TRBD2 for D (5 bases each). V was pared by 4 bases and J by 2 bases, with 12 bases between. In germline, CDR1 is WNHNN, CDR2 SYGVQD (reference sequence). The CDR3 covers 15 residues. The CDR3 here is CASSGGPRTYNEQFF. DNA of the CDR3: TGCGCCAGCAGTGGGGGACCCCGTACCTACAATGAGCAGTTCTTC.

This clonotype was seen a few times. The chain has TRBV29-1 and TRBJ1-2, with D hard to call. CDR3 size: 11 residues. Trimming stripped 4 bases from V and 2 bases from J, with 5 bases between. The germline CDR1 and CDR2 sequences are SQVTM and ANQGSEA. CDR3 coding DNA: TGCAGCGTTGGCGCCAACTATGGCTACACCTTC. Translation gives CSVGANYGYTF.

CDR3 loop: CAIARDSKRTSTDTQYF. The CDR3 nucleotides are TGTGCCATTGCCCGGGACAGCAAGCGGACTAGCACAGATACGCAGTATTTT. The chain is built from TRBV24-1 and TRBJ2-3; 7 bases agree with TRBD1. V gave up 11 bases and J gave up 0 bases; unmatched junction bases: 16. The germline V gene has CDR1 KGHDR and CDR2 SFDVKD. The CDR3 has 17 amino acids.

The gene calls are TRBV7-6 and TRBJ2-7; 11 bases fit TRBD1. Germline assignment: CDR1 SGHVS and CDR2 FNYEAQ. The CDR3 has 16 residues. V lost 3 bases and J lost 4; bases outside the gene matches: 8. CDR3: CASSLGPGQGVYEQYF. The CDR3, as DNA: TGTGCCAGCAGCTTGGGCCCGGGACAGGGGGTGTACGAGCAGTACTTC.

This clonotype was seen a handful of times. The chain links TRBV6-5 to TRBJ2-7; TRBD1 agrees at 7 bases. J was trimmed by 11 bases and V by 2 bases; bases with no gene match: 0. The CDR3 is made up of 10 amino acids. Germline V gene data show CDR1 as MNHEY and CDR2 as SVGAGI. CDR3 sequence reads: CASSYDREYF. For the CDR3, the DNA is TGTGCCAGCAGTTACGACAGGGAGTACTTC.

The chain couples TRBV12-3 or TRBV12-4 to TRBJ2-1; 9 positions match TRBD2. V shed 8 bases, J shed 6 bases, and the junction held 11 bases outside the gene matches. The CDR3 covers 15 residues. CDR3 residues: CASGIAGGPPNEQFF. Written as DNA, the CDR3 is TGTGCCAGCGGGATTGCGGGAGGGCCGCCCAATGAGCAGTTCTTC.

This clonotype was observed a single time. The chain employs TRBV12-3 or TRBV12-4 and TRBJ1-1; TRBD1 matches at 8 bases. With V trimmed by 2 bases and J by 7 bases, 6 bases remained unmatched. The CDR3 length is 14 residues. DNA of the CDR3: TGTGCCAGCAGTTTATTAACAGGGGGGGTTGAAGCTTTCTTT. It codes for CASSLLTGGVEAFF.

This chain connects TRBV5-1 to TRBJ2-5, with 13 nucleotides matching TRBD2. CDR3 length: 24 amino acids. Germline CDR1 and CDR2: SGHRS and YFSETQ. J gave up 0 bases and V 0 bases, and 23 bases lay outside the gene matches. CDR3 protein: CASSLAWTSGGTGKVRGNQETQYF. CDR3 DNA sequence: TGCGCCAGCAGCTTGGCGTGGACTAGCGGGGGAACAGGGAAGGTTCGGGGCAACCAAGAGACCCAGTACTTC.

This clonotype was counted ten times or more. The chain recombines TRBV5-1 with TRBJ1-1; 9 bases agree with TRBD1. CDR3 length: 15 residues. Germline-derived CDR1 and CDR2 are SGHRS and YFSETQ. V gave up 4 bases and J gave up 4 bases; unmatched junction bases: 8. The CDR3 region has the DNA TGCGCCAGCAGCCCCCCGGGACAGGGAACCACTGAAGCTTTCTTT. Translated, it gives CASSPPGQGTTEAFF.

This clonotype was picked up a small number of times. J is TRBJ2-7 and V is TRBV12-3 or TRBV12-4; possible D gene TRBD1, 6 bases. V was cut by 4 bases and J by 2 bases, with 15 bases left in between. CDR3 length: 15 residues. The CDR3 region has the DNA TGTGCCAGCAGTTCCGGTGGGGGCATACCCTACGAGCAGTACTTC. Translating it yields CASSSGGGIPYEQYF.

This clonotype was found a few times. The genes are TRBV27 and TRBJ2-2, with D unclear. CDR1 is MNHEY and CDR2 is SMNVEV in the germline V gene (reference sequence). This CDR3 spans 16 amino acids. V was trimmed by 1 base and J by 1 base, leaving 10 bases between them. The CDR3 loop is CASSLFGWQNTGELFF. The CDR3 bases are TGTGCCAGCAGTTTATTCGGTTGGCAGAACACCGGGGAGCTGTTTTTT.

In its sample, this clonotype was seen a few times. The chain couples TRBV29-1 to TRBJ1-2; D possibly corresponds to TRBD1 (6 bases). This CDR3 is built from 13 residues. The germline V gene has CDR1 SQVTM and CDR2 ANQGSEA. Deletions cut 5 bases from V and 3 bases from J, with 13 bases between. CDR3 region: CSVPVGGYYGYTF. In DNA form, the CDR3 reads TGCAGCGTTCCAGTCGGGGGCTACTATGGCTACACCTTC. Full variable domain (outside the CDR3, taken from reference TRBV29-1 and TRBJ1-2): SAVISQKPSRDICQRGTSLTIQCQVDSQVTMMFWYRQQPGQSLTLIATANQGSEATYESGFVIDKFPISRPNLTFSTLTVSNMSPEDSSIYLCSVPVGGYYGYTFGSGTRLTVV.

The chain links TRBV28 to TRBJ2-4; 7 bases align to TRBD1. V shed 5 bases, J shed 3 bases, and the junction held 10 bases outside the gene matches. CDR1 and CDR2 from the germline V gene are MDHEN and SYDVKM. CDR3 size: 16 residues. The CDR3 loop is CASSDVQGIIKNIQYF. Here the CDR3 DNA reads TGTGCCAGCAGTGATGTACAGGGGATAATCAAAAACATTCAGTACTTC.

J is TRBJ1-3 and V is TRBV27, with a possible D match to TRBD1 (6 bases). The V gene's germline CDR1 is MNHEY and CDR2 SMNVEV (reference sequence). Trimming cost V 8 bases and J 0 bases, with 17 bases left between them. The CDR3 loop spans 16 amino acids. The CDR3 DNA is TGTGCCAGCCCTGAAGAGGAGGGGGTCTCTGGAAACACCATATATTTT. This sequence encodes CASPEEEGVSGNTIYF.

This clonotype was observed a handful of times. CDR3 nucleotides: TGTGCCAGCAGTTTGTGGGGGATATCCTACAATGAGCAGTTCTTC. Its protein product is CASSLWGISYNEQFF. V is TRBV27 and J is TRBJ2-1; possibly TRBD1 or TRBD2 for D (5 bases each). The CDR3 covers 15 residues. The V end was cut by 3 bases, the J end by 1 base, with 10 bases between. Germline CDR1 MNHEY, CDR2 SMNVEV (reference sequence).